This T cell receptor (beta chain) was found in a study of cytomegalovirus exposure and HLA in healthy donors. Study-wide results and caveats: Cytomegalovirus-associated status was assigned to 164 TCR beta chains.

The germline V gene encodes CDR1 SGHRS and CDR2 YFSETQ. CDR3 length: 15 amino acids. Trimming took off 0 bases at V and 4 bases at J, with 11 bases between the two ends. The PCR had 60 Vbeta and 13 Jbeta primers. The protocol was immunoSEQ multiplex PCR, while the TCRdb copy is restricted to in-frame clones and leaves out a portion. This sample has around 130,000 clones; around 75% occur once, and the top ten carry roughly 3%. A note on this clone: What it recognizes is unknown. Other DNA sequences in the sample encode the same CDR3.

This chain connects TRBV5-1 to TRBJ2-1; perhaps TRBD2 as D (6 bases). Sequencing was carried out using PBMCs. This TCR came from a young man in good health and CMV-seronegative. In DNA, the CDR3 is TGCGCCAGCAGCTTGGTTGTCGGGGGATACAATGAGCAGTTCTTC. It translates to CASSLVVGGYNEQFF. The full variable domain, its missing parts supplied by reference TRBV5-1 and TRBJ2-1, is KAGVTQTPRYLIKTRGQQVTLSCSPISGHRSVSWYQQTPGQGLQFLFEYFSETQRNKGNFPGRFSGRQFSNSRSEMNVSTLELGDSALYLCASSLVVGGYNEQFFGPGTRLTVL.